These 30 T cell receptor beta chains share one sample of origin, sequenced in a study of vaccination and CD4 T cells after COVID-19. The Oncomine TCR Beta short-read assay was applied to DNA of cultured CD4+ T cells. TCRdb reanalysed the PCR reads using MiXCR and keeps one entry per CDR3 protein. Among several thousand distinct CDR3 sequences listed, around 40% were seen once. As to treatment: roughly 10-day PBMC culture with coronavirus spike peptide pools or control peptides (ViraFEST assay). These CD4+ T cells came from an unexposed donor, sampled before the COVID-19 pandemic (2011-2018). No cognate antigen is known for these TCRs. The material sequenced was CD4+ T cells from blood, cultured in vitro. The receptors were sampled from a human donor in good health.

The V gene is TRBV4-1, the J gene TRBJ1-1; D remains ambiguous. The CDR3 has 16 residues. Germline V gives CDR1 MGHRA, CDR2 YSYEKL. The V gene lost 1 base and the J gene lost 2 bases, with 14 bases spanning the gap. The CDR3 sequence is CASSQAGSGRNTEAFF. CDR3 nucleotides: TGCGCCAGCAGCCAAGCAGGCAGTGGGCGCAACACTGAAGCTTTCTTT.

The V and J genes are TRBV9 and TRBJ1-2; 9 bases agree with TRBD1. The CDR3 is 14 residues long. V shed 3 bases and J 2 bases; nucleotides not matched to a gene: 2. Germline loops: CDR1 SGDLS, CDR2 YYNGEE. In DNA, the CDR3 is TGTGCCAGCAGCGCCGACAGGGGGAACTATGGCTACACCTTC. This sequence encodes CASSADRGNYGYTF.

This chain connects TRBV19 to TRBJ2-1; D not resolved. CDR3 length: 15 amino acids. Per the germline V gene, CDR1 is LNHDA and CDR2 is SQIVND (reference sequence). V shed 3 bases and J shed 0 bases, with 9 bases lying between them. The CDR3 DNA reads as TGTGCCAGTAGTATGACGGCCAGCTCCTACAATGAGCAGTTCTTC. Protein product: CASSMTASSYNEQFF.

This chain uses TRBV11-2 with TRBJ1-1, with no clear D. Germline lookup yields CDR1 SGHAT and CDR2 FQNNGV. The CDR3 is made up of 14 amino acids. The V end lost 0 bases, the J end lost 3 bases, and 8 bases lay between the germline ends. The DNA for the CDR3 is TGTGCCAGCAGCTTAGAAACAAGCTACACTGAAGCTTTCTTT. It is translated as CASSLETSYTEAFF.

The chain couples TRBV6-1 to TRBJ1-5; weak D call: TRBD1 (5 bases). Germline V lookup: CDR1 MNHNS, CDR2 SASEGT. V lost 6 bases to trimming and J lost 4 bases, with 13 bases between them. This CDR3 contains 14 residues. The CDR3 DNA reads TGTGCCAGCAGCTCCGGGACGTGGAATCAGCCCCAGCATTTT. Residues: CASSSGTWNQPQHF.

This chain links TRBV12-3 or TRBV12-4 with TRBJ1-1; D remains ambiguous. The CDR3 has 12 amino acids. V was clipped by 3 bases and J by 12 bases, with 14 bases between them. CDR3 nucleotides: TGTGCCAGCAGTTTTGTAGGTGCTGAGACTTTCTTT. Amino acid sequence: CASSFVGAETFF.

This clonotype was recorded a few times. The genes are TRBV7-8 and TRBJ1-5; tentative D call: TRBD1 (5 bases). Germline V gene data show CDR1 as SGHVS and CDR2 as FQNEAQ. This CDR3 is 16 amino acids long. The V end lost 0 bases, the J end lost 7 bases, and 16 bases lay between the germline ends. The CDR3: CASSLAPSVRDQPQHF. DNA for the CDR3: TGTGCCAGCAGCTTAGCCCCGTCGGTCAGGGACCAGCCCCAGCATTTT. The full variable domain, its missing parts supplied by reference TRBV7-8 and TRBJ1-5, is GAGVSQSPRYKVAKRGQDVALRCDPISGHVSLFWYQQALGQGPEFLTYFQNEAQLDKSGLPSDRFFAERPEGSVSTLKIQRTQQEDSAVYLCASSLAPSVRDQPQHFGDGTRLSIL.

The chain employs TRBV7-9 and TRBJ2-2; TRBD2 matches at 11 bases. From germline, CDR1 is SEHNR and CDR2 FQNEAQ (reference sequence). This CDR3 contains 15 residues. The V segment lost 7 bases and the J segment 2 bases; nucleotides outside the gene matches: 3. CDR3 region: CASKGTSGNTGELFF. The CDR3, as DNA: TGTGCCAGCAAGGGGACTAGCGGAAACACCGGGGAGCTGTTTTTT. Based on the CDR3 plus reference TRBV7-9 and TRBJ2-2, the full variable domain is DTGVSQNPRHKITKRGQNVTFRCDPISEHNRLYWYRQTLGQGPEFLTYFQNEAQLEKSRLLSDRFSAERPKGSFSTLEIQRTEQGDSAMYLCASKGTSGNTGELFFGEGSRLTVL.

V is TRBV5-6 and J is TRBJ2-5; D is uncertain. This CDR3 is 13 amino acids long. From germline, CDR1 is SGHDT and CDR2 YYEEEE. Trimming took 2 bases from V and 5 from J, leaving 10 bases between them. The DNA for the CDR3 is TGTGCCAGCAGCTTCCGAAGACGGGAGACCCAGTACTTC. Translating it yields CASSFRRRETQYF.

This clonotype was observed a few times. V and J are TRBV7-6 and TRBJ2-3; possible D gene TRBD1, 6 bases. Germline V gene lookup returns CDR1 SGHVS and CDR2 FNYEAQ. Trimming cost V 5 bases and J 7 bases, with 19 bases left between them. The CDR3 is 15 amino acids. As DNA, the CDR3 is TGTGCCAGCAGCCACGGACAGCCGTTACTCAATACGCAGTATTTT. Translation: CASSHGQPLLNTQYF.

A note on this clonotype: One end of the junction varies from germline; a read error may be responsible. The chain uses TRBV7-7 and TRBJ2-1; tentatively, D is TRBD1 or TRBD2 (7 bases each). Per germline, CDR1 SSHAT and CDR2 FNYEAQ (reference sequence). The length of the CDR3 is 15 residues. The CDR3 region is CASSPGRGPADGQFF. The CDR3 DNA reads TGTGCTAGCAGCCCGGGGAGGGGGCCTGCAGATGGGCAGTTCTTC.

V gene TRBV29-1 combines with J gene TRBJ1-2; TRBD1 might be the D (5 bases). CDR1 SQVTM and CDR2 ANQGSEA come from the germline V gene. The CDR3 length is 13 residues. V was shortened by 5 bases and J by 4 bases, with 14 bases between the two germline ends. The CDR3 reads CSVPQGGIYGYTF. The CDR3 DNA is TGCAGCGTTCCTCAGGGAGGAATCTATGGCTACACCTTC.

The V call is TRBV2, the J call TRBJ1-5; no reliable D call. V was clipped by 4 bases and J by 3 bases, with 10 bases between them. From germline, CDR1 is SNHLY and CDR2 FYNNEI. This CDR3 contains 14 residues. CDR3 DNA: TGTGCCAGCAGTGTCGACACGATCAATCAGCCCCAGCATTTT. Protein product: CASSVDTINQPQHF.

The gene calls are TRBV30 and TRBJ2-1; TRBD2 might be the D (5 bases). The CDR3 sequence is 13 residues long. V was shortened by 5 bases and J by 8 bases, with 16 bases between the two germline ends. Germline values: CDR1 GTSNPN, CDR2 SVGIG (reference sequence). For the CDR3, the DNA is TGTGCCTGGCGAACCGGGAATTGGGATGAGCAGTTCTTC. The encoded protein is CAWRTGNWDEQFF.

The CDR3 DNA reads TGTGCCAGCAGTTACTCATCCCTTAACACCGGGGAGCTGTTTTTT. Translated, it gives CASSYSSLNTGELFF. The chain joins TRBV6-5 to TRBJ2-2, with D unclear. Germline V gene lookup returns CDR1 MNHEY and CDR2 SVGAGI. This CDR3 comprises 15 residues. V dropped 0 bases and J dropped 2 bases, with 7 bases sitting between them.

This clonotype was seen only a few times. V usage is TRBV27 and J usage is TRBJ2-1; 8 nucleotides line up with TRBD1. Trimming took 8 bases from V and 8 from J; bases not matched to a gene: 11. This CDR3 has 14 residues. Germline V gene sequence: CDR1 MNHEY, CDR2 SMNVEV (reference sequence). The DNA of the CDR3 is TGTGCCAGCCAACGACAGGGGAATTTCGATGAGCAGTTCTTC. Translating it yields CASQRQGNFDEQFF.

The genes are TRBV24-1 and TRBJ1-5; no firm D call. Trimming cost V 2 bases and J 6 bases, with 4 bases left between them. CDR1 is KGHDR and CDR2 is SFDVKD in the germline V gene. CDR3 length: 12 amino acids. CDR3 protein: CATSDSGQPQHF. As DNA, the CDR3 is TGTGCCACCAGTGATTCTGGTCAGCCCCAGCATTTT.

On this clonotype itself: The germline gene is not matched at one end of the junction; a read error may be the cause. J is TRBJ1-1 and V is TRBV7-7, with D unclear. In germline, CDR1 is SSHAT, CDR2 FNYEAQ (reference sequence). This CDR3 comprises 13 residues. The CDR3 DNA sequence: TGTGTCAGCAGCTCAGGTTTGAACACTGAAGCTTTCTTT. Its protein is CVSSSGLNTEAFF.

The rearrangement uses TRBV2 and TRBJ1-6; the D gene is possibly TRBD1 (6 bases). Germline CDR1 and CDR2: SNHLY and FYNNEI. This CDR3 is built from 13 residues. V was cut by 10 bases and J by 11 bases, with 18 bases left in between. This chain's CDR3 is CATLGQPGTPLHF. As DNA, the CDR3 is TGTGCCACCCTTGGACAGCCCGGGACACCCCTCCACTTT.

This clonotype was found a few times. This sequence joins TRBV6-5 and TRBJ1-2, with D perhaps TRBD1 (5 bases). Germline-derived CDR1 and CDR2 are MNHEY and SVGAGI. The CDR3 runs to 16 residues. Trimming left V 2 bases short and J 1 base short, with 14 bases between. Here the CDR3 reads CASSYMPGVGNYGYTF. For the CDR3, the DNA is TGTGCCAGCAGTTACATGCCGGGGGTTGGTAACTATGGCTACACCTTC.

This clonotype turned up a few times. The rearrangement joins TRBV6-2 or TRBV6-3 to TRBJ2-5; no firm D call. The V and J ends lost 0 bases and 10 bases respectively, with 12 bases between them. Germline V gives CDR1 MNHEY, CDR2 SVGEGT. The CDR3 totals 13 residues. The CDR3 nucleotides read TGTGCCAGCAGTTACTCGTCCACCCAGATCCAGTACTTC. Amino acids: CASSYSSTQIQYF.

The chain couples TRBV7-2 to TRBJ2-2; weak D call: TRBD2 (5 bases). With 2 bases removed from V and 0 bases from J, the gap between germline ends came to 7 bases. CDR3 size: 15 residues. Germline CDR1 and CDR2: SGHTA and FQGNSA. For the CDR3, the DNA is TGTGCCAGCAGCTTACGACTAACGAACACCGGGGAGCTGTTTTTT. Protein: CASSLRLTNTGELFF.

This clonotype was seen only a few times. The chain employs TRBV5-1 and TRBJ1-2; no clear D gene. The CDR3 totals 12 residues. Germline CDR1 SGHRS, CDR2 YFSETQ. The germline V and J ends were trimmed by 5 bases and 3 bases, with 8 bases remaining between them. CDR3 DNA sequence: TGCGCCAGCAGACCGGGCGACTATGGCTACACCTTC. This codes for CASRPGDYGYTF.

The CDR3 nucleotides read TGTGCCAGCAGCCTCCGACAGGACTACTGGATTAACTATGGCTACACCTTC. Translation gives CASSLRQDYWINYGYTF. The chain combines TRBV11-3 with TRBJ1-2, with TRBD1 as a possible D gene (6 bases). The CDR3 covers 17 residues. Germline V lookup: CDR1 SGHNT, CDR2 YENEEA. V was clipped by 5 bases and J by 1 base, with 20 bases between them.

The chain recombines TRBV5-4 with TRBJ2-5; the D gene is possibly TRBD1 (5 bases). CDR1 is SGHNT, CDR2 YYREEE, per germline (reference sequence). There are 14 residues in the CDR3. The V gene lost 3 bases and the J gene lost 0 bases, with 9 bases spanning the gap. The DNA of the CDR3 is TGTGCCAGCAGCTGGGGCGAGTACCAAGAGACCCAGTACTTC. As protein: CASSWGEYQETQYF.

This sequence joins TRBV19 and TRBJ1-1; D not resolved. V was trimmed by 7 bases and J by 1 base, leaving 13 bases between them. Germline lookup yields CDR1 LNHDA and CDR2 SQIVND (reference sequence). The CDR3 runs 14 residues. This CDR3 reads CASKFGSGNTEAFF. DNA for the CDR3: TGTGCCAGTAAGTTTGGGAGCGGGAACACTGAAGCTTTCTTT.

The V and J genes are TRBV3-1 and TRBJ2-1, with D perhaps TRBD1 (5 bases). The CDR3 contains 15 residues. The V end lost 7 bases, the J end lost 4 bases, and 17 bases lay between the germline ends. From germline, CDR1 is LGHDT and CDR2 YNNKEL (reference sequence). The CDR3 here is CASTPSGAQYNEQFF. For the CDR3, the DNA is TGTGCCAGCACCCCAAGTGGGGCTCAGTACAATGAGCAGTTCTTC.

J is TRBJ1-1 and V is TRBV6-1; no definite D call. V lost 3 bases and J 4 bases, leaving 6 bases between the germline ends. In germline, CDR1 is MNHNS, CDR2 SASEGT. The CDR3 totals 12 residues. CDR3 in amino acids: CASSDEFTEAFF. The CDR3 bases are TGTGCCAGCAGTGACGAGTTCACTGAAGCTTTCTTT.

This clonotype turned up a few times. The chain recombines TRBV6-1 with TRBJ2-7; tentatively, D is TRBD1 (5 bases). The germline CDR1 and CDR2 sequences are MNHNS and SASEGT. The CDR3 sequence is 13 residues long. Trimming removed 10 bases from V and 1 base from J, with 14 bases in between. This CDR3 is CAIGSGFSYEQYF. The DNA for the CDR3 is TGTGCCATCGGTTCAGGGTTTTCCTACGAGCAGTACTTC.

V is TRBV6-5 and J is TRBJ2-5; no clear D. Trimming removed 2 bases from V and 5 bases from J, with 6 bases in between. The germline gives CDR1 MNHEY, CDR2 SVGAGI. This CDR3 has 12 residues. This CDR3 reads CASSYGSETQYF. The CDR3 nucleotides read TGTGCCAGCAGTTACGGCTCGGAGACCCAGTACTTC.